This T cell receptor beta chain was captured in a study of blood T cell repertoires in COVID-19. Study-level information: Donors in the United States, Italy and Spain gave samples during acute or convalescent COVID-19. The analysed material was cDNA or gDNA that came from T cells, B-cell-depleted T cells, or PBMCs.

The authors' processing: Amplified reference gene primers provided the basis for estimating nucleated cell counts. Sequenced by immunoSEQ multiplex PCR; TCRdb stores in-frame clones only, minus some. The V and J calls and the clone size are those of that table, but D and trimming were determined from the DNA. The sample lists roughly 80,000 clones, almost 90% occurring once. The clonotype originates from a woman older than 75 with acute or convalescent COVID-19. The sequenced sample consisted of peripheral blood.

Here the CDR3 DNA reads TGCGCCAGCAGCCCCCCGGACAGCTCCTACGAGCAGTACTTC. Translating it yields CASSPPDSSYEQYF. J is TRBJ2-7 and V is TRBV5-1, with D possibly TRBD1 on 6 matching bases. In germline, CDR1 is SGHRS, CDR2 YFSETQ. This CDR3 comprises 14 residues. The V end lost 4 bases, the J end lost 0 bases, and 11 bases lay between the germline ends.